Detailed here is one T cell receptor beta chain. No antigen is known for it. This specimen comes from a study of graft-versus-host responses after intestinal transplantation. Study in general: Recipients obtained multivisceral, liver-intestinal, or isolated intestinal transplants.

Per germline, CDR1 MGHRA and CDR2 YSYEKL. The CDR3 consists of 15 residues. The V and J ends lost 4 bases and 3 bases respectively, with 13 bases between them. Produced via immunoSEQ multiplex PCR; TCRdb's table is partial and in-frame only. The sample lists approximately 97,000 clones, roughly nine tenths occurring once. V gene TRBV4-1 combines with J gene TRBJ1-5; D not certain. This clonotype was obtained from a human donor who was the organ donor for an intestinal transplant. The specimen comprised unstimulated CD4+ T cells sorted from spleen or lymph node cells, sampled before transplant. The CDR3 nucleotides read TGCGCCAGCAGCCCTTCTGGAGGCTTCAATCAGCCCCAGCATTTT. Protein product: CASSPSGGFNQPQHF.